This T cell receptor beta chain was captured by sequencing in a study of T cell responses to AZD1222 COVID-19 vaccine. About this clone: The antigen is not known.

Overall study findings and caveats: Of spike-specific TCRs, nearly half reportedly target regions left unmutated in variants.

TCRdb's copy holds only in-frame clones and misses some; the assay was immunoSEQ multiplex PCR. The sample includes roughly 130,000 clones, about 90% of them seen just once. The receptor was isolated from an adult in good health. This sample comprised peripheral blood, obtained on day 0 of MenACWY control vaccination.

The DNA for the CDR3 is TGTGCCAGCAGCTCCGGGACAGGGGAGGCTGGCTACACCTTC. It codes for CASSSGTGEAGYTF. The J gene is TRBJ1-2, the V gene TRBV2; 10 nucleotides line up with TRBD1. V lost 6 bases to trimming and J lost 7 bases; unmatched junction nucleotides: 8. Germline CDR1 reads SNHLY; CDR2 reads FYNNEI. The CDR3 length is 14 residues. Variable domain in full (rest from reference TRBV2 and TRBJ1-2): EPEVTQTPSHQVTQMGQEVILRCVPISNHLYFYWYRQILGQKVEFLVSFYNNEISEKSEIFDDQFSVERPDGSNFTLKIRSTKLEDSAMYFCASSSGTGEAGYTFGSGTRLTVV.